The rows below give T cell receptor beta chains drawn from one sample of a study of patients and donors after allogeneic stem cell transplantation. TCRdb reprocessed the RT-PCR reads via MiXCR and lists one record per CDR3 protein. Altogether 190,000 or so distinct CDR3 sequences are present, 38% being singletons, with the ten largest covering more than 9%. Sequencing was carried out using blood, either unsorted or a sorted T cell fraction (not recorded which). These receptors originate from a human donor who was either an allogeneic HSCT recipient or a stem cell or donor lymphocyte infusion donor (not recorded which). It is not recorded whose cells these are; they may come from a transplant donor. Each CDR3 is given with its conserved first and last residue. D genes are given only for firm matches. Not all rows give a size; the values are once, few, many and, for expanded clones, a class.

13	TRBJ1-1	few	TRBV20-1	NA	TGCAGTGCTAGAAGGGACATGAACACTGAAGCTTTCTTT	CSARRDMNTEAFF
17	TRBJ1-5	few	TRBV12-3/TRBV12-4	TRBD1	TGTGCCAGCAGTTTAAAATTCGGGACAGGGTCCAATCAGCCCCAGCATTTT	CASSLKFGTGSNQPQHF
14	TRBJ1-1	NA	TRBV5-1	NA	TGCGCCAGCAGCTTGGTAGCAGGAGGAACTGAAGCTTTCTTT	CASSLVAGGTEAFF
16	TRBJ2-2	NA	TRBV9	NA	TGTGCCAGCAGCCCACCCCGGGCAGGGAATGCCGGGGAGCTGTTTTTT	CASSPPRAGNAGELFF
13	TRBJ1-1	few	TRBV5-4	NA	TGTGCCAGCAGCTTGGACGCGGATCTTGAAGCTTTCTTT	CASSLDADLEAFF
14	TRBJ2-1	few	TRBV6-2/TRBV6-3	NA	TGTGCCAGCAGTTACAAGAGCTCTTACAATGAGCAGTTCTTC	CASSYKSSYNEQFF
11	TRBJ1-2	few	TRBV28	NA	TGTGCCACCGCGGACGGCTATGGCTACACCTTC	CATADGYGYTF
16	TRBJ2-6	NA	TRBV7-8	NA	TGTGCCAGCAGTCCGCGGTCAGCCAATGGGGCCAACGTCCTGACTTTC	CASSPRSANGANVLTF
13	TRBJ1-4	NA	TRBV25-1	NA	TGTGCCAGCAGGGGGGCAGGAGGTGAAAAACTGTTTTTT	CASRGAGGEKLFF
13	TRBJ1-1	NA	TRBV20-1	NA	TGCAGTGCTAGGGAGGGAGGGGACACTGAAGCTTTCTTT	CSAREGGDTEAFF
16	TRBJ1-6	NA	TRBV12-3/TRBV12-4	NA	TGTGCCAGCAGTTTTGGGGGGGAAGTAGGGAATTCACCCCTCCACTTT	CASSFGGEVGNSPLHF
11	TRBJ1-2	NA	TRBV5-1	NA	TGCGCCAGCAGCTTGGACAGGGCCTACACCTTC	CASSLDRAYTF
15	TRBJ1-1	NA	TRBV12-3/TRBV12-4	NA	TGTGCCAGCAGTTTAGGCCAGGTTTTAAACACTGAAGCTTTCTTT	CASSLGQVLNTEAFF
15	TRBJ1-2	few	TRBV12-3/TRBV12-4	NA	TGTGCCAGCAGCCAATCCTTTGGAGTCTCTTATGGCTACACCTTC	CASSQSFGVSYGYTF
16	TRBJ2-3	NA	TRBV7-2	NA	TGTGCCAGCAGCCCACCGGGAACACGGGGCACAGATACGCAGTATTTT	CASSPPGTRGTDTQYF
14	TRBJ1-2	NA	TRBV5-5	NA	TGTGCCAGCAGCTTGGAAGGCCCTTACTATGGCTACACCTTC	CASSLEGPYYGYTF
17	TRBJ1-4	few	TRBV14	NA	TGTGCCAGCAGCCAAGATTTGGCGGTCGCAACTAATGAAAAACTGTTTTTT	CASSQDLAVATNEKLFF
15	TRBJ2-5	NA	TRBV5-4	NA	TGTGCCAGCAGCCCCCAGGGGCAGCCGAAGGAGACCCAGTACTTC	CASSPQGQPKETQYF
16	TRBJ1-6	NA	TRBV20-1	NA	TGCAGTGCTAGAGATAACGGAAATTCGGTGTTTTCACCCCTCCACTTT	CSARDNGNSVFSPLHF
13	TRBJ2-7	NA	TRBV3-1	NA	TGTGCCAGCAGCCAAGTGAGGGCCGGCGAGCAGTACTTC	CASSQVRAGEQYF
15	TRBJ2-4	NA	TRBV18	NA	TGTGCCAGCTCACCAGGGGGCAGGGCCAAAAACATTCAGTACTTC	CASSPGGRAKNIQYF
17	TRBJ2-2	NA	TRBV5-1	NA	TGCGCCAGCAGCTTGGAAAACCCCCCAGGGTACACCGGGGAGCTGTTTTTT	CASSLENPPGYTGELFF
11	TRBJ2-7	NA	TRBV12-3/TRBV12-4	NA	TGTGCCAGCTCCCGGATTTACGAGCAGTACTTC	CASSRIYEQYF
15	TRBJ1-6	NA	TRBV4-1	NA	TGCGCCAGCAGCCCAGGGGTCTCCTATAATTCACCCCTCCACTTT	CASSPGVSYNSPLHF
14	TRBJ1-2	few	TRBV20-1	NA	TGCAGTGCTAGATCGGGGAGCCTCAACTATGGCTACACCTTC	CSARSGSLNYGYTF
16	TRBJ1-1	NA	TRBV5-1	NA	TGCGCCAGCAGCTTGGGACAGGTCACGATGAACACTGAAGCTTTCTTT	CASSLGQVTMNTEAFF
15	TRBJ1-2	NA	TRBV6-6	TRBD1	TGTGCCAGCAGTTACGCGGACAGGGAATACTATGGCTACACCTTC	CASSYADREYYGYTF
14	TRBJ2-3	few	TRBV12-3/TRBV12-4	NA	TGTGCCAGCAGTTTATCCGCCGGCACAGATACGCAGTATTTT	CASSLSAGTDTQYF
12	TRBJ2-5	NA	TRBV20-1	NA	TGCAGTGCTCTTGCAAGCCAAGAGACCCAGTACTTC	CSALASQETQYF
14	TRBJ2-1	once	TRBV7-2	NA	TGTGCCAGCAGCTTAAGGGAGTGGGGGAATGAGCAGTTCTTC	CASSLREWGNEQFF
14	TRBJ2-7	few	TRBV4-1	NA	TGCGCCAGCAGCCAAGATATAAGGGTATACGAGCAGTACTTC	CASSQDIRVYEQYF
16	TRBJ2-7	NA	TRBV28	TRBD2	TGTGCCAGCAGTTTCGGACTAGCGGGGGGTATGTACGAGCAGTACTTC	CASSFGLAGGMYEQYF
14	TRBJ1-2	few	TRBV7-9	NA	TGTGCCAGCAGCCGTCTACAGGAGAACTATGGCTACACCTTC	CASSRLQENYGYTF
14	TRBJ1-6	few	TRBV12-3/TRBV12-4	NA	TGTGCCAGCAGTTTAGACACCTTTAATTCACCCCTCCACTTT	CASSLDTFNSPLHF
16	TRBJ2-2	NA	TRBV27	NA	TGTGCCAGCAGTTTATCGAGGGGGACCCCACGCGGGGAGCTGTTTTTT	CASSLSRGTPRGELFF
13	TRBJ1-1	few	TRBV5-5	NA	TGTGCCAGCAGCTTTGTTCTGAACACTGAAGCTTTCTTT	CASSFVLNTEAFF
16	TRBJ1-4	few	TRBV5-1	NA	TGCGCCAGCAGCTTGGAAGGGGGAGGCTGGGGTGAAAAACTGTTTTTT	CASSLEGGGWGEKLFF
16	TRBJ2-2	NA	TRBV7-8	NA	TGTGCCAGCAGTCGTCGGGGACACGGAGACACCGGGGAGCTGTTTTTT	CASSRRGHGDTGELFF
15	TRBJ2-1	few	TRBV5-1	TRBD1	TGCGCCAGCAGCTTGGGAACAGGGGTTAATAATGAGCAGTTCTTC	CASSLGTGVNNEQFF
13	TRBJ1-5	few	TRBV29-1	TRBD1	TGCAGCGCGGGACAGGGGGCCAATCAGCCCCAGCATTTT	CSAGQGANQPQHF
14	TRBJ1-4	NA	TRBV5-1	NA	TGCGCCAGCAGCTCCGGACGGGGGAATGAAAAACTGTTTTTT	CASSSGRGNEKLFF
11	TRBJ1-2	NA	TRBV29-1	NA	TGCAGCGTTGAAGATCTTCGGGGCTACACCTTC	CSVEDLRGYTF
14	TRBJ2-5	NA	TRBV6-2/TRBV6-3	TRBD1	TGTGCCAGCAGTGACAAGGGGGCCCAAGAGACCCAGTACTTC	CASSDKGAQETQYF
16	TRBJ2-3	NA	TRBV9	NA	TGTGCCAGCAGCGTAGCGCAGGGGCAAGGCACAGATACGCAGTATTTT	CASSVAQGQGTDTQYF
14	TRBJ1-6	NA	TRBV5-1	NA	TGCGCCAGCAGCTTGAGCACAGGGCGGTCACCCCTCCACTTT	CASSLSTGRSPLHF
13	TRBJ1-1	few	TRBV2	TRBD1	TGTGCCAGCAGGGGACAGGCGAACACTGAAGCTTTCTTT	CASRGQANTEAFF
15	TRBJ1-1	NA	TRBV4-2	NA	TGTGCCAGCAGCCAGCCGGGACCGGGCATCGCTGAAGCTTTCTTT	CASSQPGPGIAEAFF
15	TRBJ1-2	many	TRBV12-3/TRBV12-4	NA	TGTGCCAGCAGCCGCCGAGGGGGAGCTGGCTATGGCTACACCTTC	CASSRRGGAGYGYTF
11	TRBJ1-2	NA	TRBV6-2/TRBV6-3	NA	TGTGCCAGCAGTTATAAGAGTGGATACACCTTC	CASSYKSGYTF
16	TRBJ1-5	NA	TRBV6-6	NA	TGTGCCAGCAGCCAGACCGGGACATCGCCCAATCAGCCCCAGCATTTT	CASSQTGTSPNQPQHF
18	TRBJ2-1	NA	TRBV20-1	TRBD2	TGCAGTGCCCCCGGGGGCTTCGAGCGGGGGGGCTCCTACAATGAGCAGTTCTTC	CSAPGGFERGGSYNEQFF
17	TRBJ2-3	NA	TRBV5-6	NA	TGTGCCAGCAGCTTGGCCAAATGGGCGGGGCTCACAGATACGCAGTATTTT	CASSLAKWAGLTDTQYF
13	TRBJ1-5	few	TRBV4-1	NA	TGCGCCAGCAGCCAAGGGGACGACCAGCCCCAGCATTTT	CASSQGDDQPQHF
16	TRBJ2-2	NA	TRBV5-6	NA	TGTGCCAGCAGCTTGCCGGGACCTAGGAACACCGGGGAGCTGTTTTTT	CASSLPGPRNTGELFF
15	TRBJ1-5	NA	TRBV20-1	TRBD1	TGCAGTGCTAGTAGGCGACAGGGAATTTATCAGCCCCAGAATTTT	CSASRRQGIYQPQNF
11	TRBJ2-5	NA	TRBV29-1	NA	TGCAGCGTTGATACCAGAGAGACCCAGTACTTC	CSVDTRETQYF
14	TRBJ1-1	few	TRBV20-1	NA	TGCAGTGCTAGAGAAGGGTCCGTGGTTCCTGAAGCTTTCTTT	CSAREGSVVPEAFF
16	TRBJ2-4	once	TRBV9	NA	TGTGCCAGCAGCGTAGGACTGGGGGCGGGACAAAACATTCAGTACTTC	CASSVGLGAGQNIQYF
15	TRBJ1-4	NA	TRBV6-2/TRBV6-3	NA	TGTGCCAGCACTTCAAGTGGGAGCCTAAATGAAAAACTGTTTTTT	CASTSSGSLNEKLFF
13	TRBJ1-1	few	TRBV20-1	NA	TGCAGAGCCGCCGGACACACGGTGACTGAAGCTTTCTTT	CRAAGHTVTEAFF